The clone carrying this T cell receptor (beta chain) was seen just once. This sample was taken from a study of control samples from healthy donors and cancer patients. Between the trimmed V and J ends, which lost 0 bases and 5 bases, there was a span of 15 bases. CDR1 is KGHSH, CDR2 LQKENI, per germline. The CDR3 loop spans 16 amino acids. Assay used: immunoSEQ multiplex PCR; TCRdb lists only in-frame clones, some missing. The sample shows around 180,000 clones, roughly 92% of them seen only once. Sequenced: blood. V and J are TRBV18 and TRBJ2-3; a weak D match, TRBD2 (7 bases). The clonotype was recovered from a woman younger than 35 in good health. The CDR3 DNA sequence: TGTGCCAGCTCACCACCTACGGGGGGCGGCAGAGATACGCAGTATTTT. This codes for CASSPPTGGGRDTQYF. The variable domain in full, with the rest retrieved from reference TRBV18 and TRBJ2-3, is NAGVMQNPRHLVRRRGQEARLRCSPMKGHSHVYWYRQLPEEGLKFMVYLQKENIIDESGMPKERFSAEFPKEGPSILRIQQVVRGDSAAYFCASSPPTGGGRDTQYFGPGTRLTVL.